This TCR beta chain was identified during a study of CD8 T cells in ankylosing spondylitis. TCRdb re-derived calls from the 5' RACE reads in MiXCR, one entry per CDR3 protein. The repertoire holds a few hundred thousand distinct CDR3 sequences, 15% to 20% seen once, with more than 25% in the top ten. The V gene lost 3 bases and the J gene lost 0 bases, with 9 bases spanning the gap. The CDR3 consists of 14 residues. Germline CDR1 is MNHEY and CDR2 is SMNVEV (reference sequence). This clonotype was counted many times. This TCR was recovered from a male donor with ankylosing spondylitis or in good health (not recorded which). V and J are TRBV27 and TRBJ2-7, with unresolved D. The sample taken for sequencing was blood, either unsorted or a sorted T cell fraction (not recorded which). CDR3 sequence reads: CASSFPGSSYEQYF. In DNA form, the CDR3 reads TGTGCCAGCAGTTTCCCGGGTAGCTCCTACGAGCAGTACTTC.